A selection of T cell receptor beta chains follows, all from one sample in a study of response to subunit inactivated influenza vaccine. One entry per CDR3 protein, called by TCRdb with MiXCR from the RT-PCR reads. The table lists a few hundred thousand distinct CDR3 sequences, 20% to 25% of them singletons. The specimen comprised PBMCs from blood, sampled approximately 22 months after vaccination. The receptors were gathered from a man between 50 and 70 years old who received an inactivated influenza vaccine. Each CDR3 is given with its conserved first and last residue. D genes are given only for firm matches. Size is stated for part of the rows, as once, few or many counts, or as a class when the clone is expanded.

d_gene	v_gene	j_gene	abundance	CDR3aa	CDR3nt
.	TRBV13	TRBJ1-1	.	CASSLVFGGKEGAFF	TGTGCCAGCAGCTTAGTTTTCGGGGGGAAGGAGGGAGCTTTCTTT
.	TRBV7-6	TRBJ1-6	.	CASSLTAMNSPLHF	TGTGCCAGCAGCCTGACAGCAATGAATTCACCCCTCCACTTT
TRBD1	TRBV6-6	TRBJ1-5	many	CASTSGDRGQEGSQPQHF	TGTGCCAGCACCTCCGGGGACAGGGGGCAGGAGGGCAGCCAGCCCCAGCATTTT
.	TRBV3-1	TRBJ2-3	once	CASSLGTGGDTDTQYF	TGTGCCAGCAGCCTGGGAACTGGCGGGGACACAGATACGCAGTATTTT
.	TRBV20-1	TRBJ1-4	few	CSAITQEKLFF	TGCAGCGCAATAACCCAAGAAAAACTGTTTTTT
TRBD2	TRBV4-3	TRBJ2-3	.	CASSQDPGRASTDTQYF	TGCGCCAGCAGCCAAGACCCCGGGAGGGCCAGCACAGATACGCAGTATTTT
.	TRBV20-1	TRBJ2-4	.	CSARETQENIQYF	TGCAGTGCTAGAGAGACACAGGAAAACATTCAGTACTTC
.	TRBV21-1	TRBJ1-1	few	CASSKIHPPWYTEAFF	TGTGCCAGCAGCAAAATACACCCCCCCTGGTACACTGAAGCTTTCTTT
.	TRBV5-1	TRBJ2-2	.	CASSLDGGRTGELFF	TGCGCCAGCAGCTTGGATGGGGGCAGGACCGGGGAGCTGTTTTTT
.	TRBV19	TRBJ1-1	many	CASQSGEVNTEAFF	TGTGCCAGTCAATCTGGGGAGGTGAACACTGAAGCTTTCTTT
.	TRBV12-3/TRBV12-4	TRBJ1-2	many	CASSLEGRAYGYTF	TGTGCCAGCAGTTTAGAGGGCAGGGCCTATGGCTACACCTTC
.	TRBV28	TRBJ2-4	.	CASRPPTGNKNIQYF	TGTGCCAGCAGACCCCCCACAGGGAACAAAAACATTCAGTACTTC
.	TRBV7-6	TRBJ2-2	medium-sized	CASSFKGPFATPNTGELFF	TGTGCCAGCAGCTTCAAGGGACCCTTCGCGACTCCGAACACCGGGGAGCTGTTTTTT
.	TRBV6-1	TRBJ1-4	.	CASRRKGVATNEKLFF	TGTGCCAGCAGACGGAAAGGGGTTGCAACTAATGAAAAACTGTTTTTT
.	TRBV12-3/TRBV12-4	TRBJ1-6	.	CASSQEGNSPLHF	TGTGCCAGCAGTCAAGAGGGGAATTCACCCCTCCACTTT
.	TRBV10-3	TRBJ2-3	few	CAIKGSPSDTQYF	TGTGCCATCAAGGGCAGTCCGTCCGATACGCAGTATTTT
.	TRBV29-1	TRBJ1-5	.	CSVVWTDPNQPQHF	TGCAGCGTTGTATGGACGGATCCCAATCAGCCCCAGCATTTT
.	TRBV12-3/TRBV12-4	TRBJ1-2	.	CASSLGETNYGYTF	TGTGCCAGCAGTTTAGGGGAAACTAACTATGGCTACACCTTC
.	TRBV9	TRBJ1-3	.	CASSASLDSISGNTIYF	TGTGCCAGCAGCGCCTCGCTCGATTCAATCTCTGGAAACACCATATATTTT
.	TRBV30	TRBJ1-3	.	CACYRLWGNTIYF	TGTGCCTGCTACAGGTTGTGGGGAAACACCATATATTTT
.	TRBV4-3	TRBJ1-2	many	CASSQRFNYGYTF	TGCGCCAGCAGCCAACGGTTTAACTATGGCTACACCTTC
TRBD2	TRBV29-1	TRBJ2-1	.	CSVGQNSGGAKEQFF	TGCAGCGTTGGTCAGAACAGCGGGGGGGCGAAAGAGCAGTTCTTC
.	TRBV4-1	TRBJ1-5	.	CASSQDTTGHLNSNQPQHF	TGCGCCAGCAGCCAAGATACAACGGGACATCTAAATAGCAATCAGCCCCAGCATTTT
.	TRBV30	TRBJ1-1	few	CAWTPQWGSEAFF	TGTGCCTGGACCCCCCAATGGGGATCTGAAGCTTTCTTT
.	TRBV28	TRBJ1-6	.	CASTPVTVYNSPLHF	TGTGCCAGCACCCCGGTCACGGTGTATAATTCACCCCTCCACTTT
.	TRBV6-5	TRBJ1-1	few	CASSYSNFGGEAFF	TGTGCCAGCAGTTACTCGAACTTTGGCGGTGAAGCTTTCTTT
TRBD1	TRBV6-2/TRBV6-3	TRBJ1-2	few	CASSFPGQANYGYTF	TGTGCCAGCAGTTTCCCCGGACAGGCTAACTATGGCTACACCTTC
.	TRBV5-6	TRBJ2-5	many	CASSFFERQYF	TGTGCCAGCAGCTTTTTCGAGCGGCAGTACTTC
.	TRBV10-3	TRBJ2-1	few	CAIRMGRGYEQFF	TGTGCCATCCGGATGGGGCGTGGGTATGAGCAGTTCTTC
TRBD2	TRBV11-2	TRBJ2-3	few	CASSPTEGQGTRSQYF	TGTGCCAGCAGCCCCACTGAGGGCCAGGGGACTAGATCGCAGTATTTT
TRBD1	TRBV18	TRBJ1-6	.	CASSPGTANNSPLHF	TGTGCCAGCTCACCAGGGACAGCTAATAATTCACCCCTCCACTTT
TRBD1	TRBV3-1	TRBJ2-1	many	CASSDLMGQGAEQFF	TGTGCCAGCAGTGACCTGATGGGACAGGGAGCTGAGCAGTTCTTC
.	TRBV6-1	TRBJ1-5	few	CASSEGAAFNQPQHF	TGTGCCAGCAGTGAAGGGGCAGCCTTCAATCAGCCCCAGCATTTT
TRBD1	TRBV19	TRBJ1-2	.	CATRTGLFSYTF	TGTGCCACCCGGACAGGCCTTTTTAGCTACACCTTC
.	TRBV19	TRBJ2-2	.	CASSGTAFTGELFF	TGTGCCAGTAGTGGTACAGCGTTCACCGGGGAGCTGTTTTTT
.	TRBV28	TRBJ1-1	many	CASSLAGRDTEAFF	TGTGCCAGCAGTTTAGCAGGGCGGGACACTGAAGCTTTCTTT
.	TRBV27	TRBJ1-1	few	CASSLLVGGTEAFF	TGTGCCAGCAGTTTATTGGTAGGGGGCACTGAAGCTTTCTTT
.	TRBV6-1	TRBJ1-1	few	CASSGDDNTEAFF	TGTGCCAGCAGTGGTGATGATAACACTGAAGCTTTCTTT
TRBD1	TRBV29-1	TRBJ2-2	.	CSVEDPSRDSGTGELFF	TGCAGCGTTGAAGACCCCAGCCGGGACAGCGGCACCGGGGAGCTGTTTTTT
.	TRBV28	TRBJ1-2	.	CASSPTGLLGYGYTF	TGTGCCAGCAGCCCGACAGGCCTCTTGGGCTATGGCTACACCTTC
.	TRBV6-2/TRBV6-3	TRBJ2-1	.	CASSYSPGVSYNEQFF	TGTGCCAGCAGTTACTCACCAGGGGTATCCTACAATGAGCAGTTCTTC
.	TRBV7-2	TRBJ1-2	few	CASSFLGRGAVGYTF	TGTGCCAGCAGCTTTCTGGGTCGGGGGGCTGTTGGCTACACCTTC
TRBD1	TRBV6-1	TRBJ2-3	.	CASRTKPQGTDTQYF	TGTGCCAGCAGAACCAAACCACAGGGGACAGATACGCAGTATTTT
.	TRBV20-1	TRBJ1-4	few	CSAIHRPLNEKLFF	TGCAGTGCTATTCACCGGCCCTTAAATGAAAAACTGTTTTTT
.	TRBV29-1	TRBJ1-2	few	CSVTTQVPNYGYTF	TGCAGCGTAACCACCCAGGTTCCTAACTATGGCTACACCTTC
.	TRBV28	TRBJ2-2	.	CASSFRSGAPPGELFF	TGTGCCAGCAGTTTTCGTAGCGGAGCCCCTCCCGGGGAGCTGTTTTTT
.	TRBV7-2	TRBJ1-2	.	CASSLANPVSGGYTF	TGTGCCAGCAGCTTAGCGAATCCGGTCTCTGGTGGCTACACCTTC
TRBD2	TRBV7-2	TRBJ2-3	few	CASSLPSGTSGGSQYF	TGTGCCAGCAGCTTGCCCTCCGGGACTAGCGGGGGATCGCAGTATTTT
.	TRBV28	TRBJ1-1	few	CASRGVNYDLNTEAFF	TGTGCCAGCAGGGGGGTAAATTACGATCTGAACACTGAAGCTTTCTTT
TRBD1	TRBV9	TRBJ2-5	.	CASSAPGTDINKETQYF	TGTGCCAGCAGCGCCCCGGGGACAGATATTAACAAAGAGACCCAGTACTTC